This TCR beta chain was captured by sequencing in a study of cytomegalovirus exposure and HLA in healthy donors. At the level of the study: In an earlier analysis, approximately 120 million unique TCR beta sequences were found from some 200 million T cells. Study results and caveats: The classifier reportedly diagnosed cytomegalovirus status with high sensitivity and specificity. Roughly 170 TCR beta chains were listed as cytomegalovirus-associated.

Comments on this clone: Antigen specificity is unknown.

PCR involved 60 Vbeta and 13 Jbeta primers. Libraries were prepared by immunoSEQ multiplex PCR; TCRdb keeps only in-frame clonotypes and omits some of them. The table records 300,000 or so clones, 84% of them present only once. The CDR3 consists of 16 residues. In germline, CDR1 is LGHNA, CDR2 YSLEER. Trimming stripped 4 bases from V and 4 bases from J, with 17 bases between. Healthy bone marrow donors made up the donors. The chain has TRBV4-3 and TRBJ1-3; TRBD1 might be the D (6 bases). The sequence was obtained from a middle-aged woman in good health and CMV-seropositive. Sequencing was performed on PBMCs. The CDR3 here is CASSPGTIRPGNTIYF. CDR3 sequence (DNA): TGCGCCAGCAGCCCGGGGACAATTCGTCCGGGAAACACCATATATTTT.